These 17 T cell receptor beta chains were sequenced from one sample in a study of memory B cells and T cells in multiple sclerosis listed by TCRdb under 2018. The antigens these receptors bind are not known. Autoproliferating (CFSEdim) and non-proliferating (CFSEhi) T cell fractions were sequenced separately after stimulus-free culture of CFSE-labeled PBMCs. In total, more than 4x10^7 CFSE-labeled PBMCs were cultured without stimulus for 6 to 8 days, after which replicate wells were pooled. Receptors were amplified or captured by the immunoSEQ multiplex PCR assay. This immuneACCESS table, as held by TCRdb, lists in-frame sequences with V and J called but not all clones. Of the missing ones, under half trace to an unresolved V gene in checked studies; the others have no known cause. Across this sample there are 25,000 to 35,000 clones, with roughly 86% seen only once. Less than 3.5% of the sample is taken by the ten largest.

The sample taken for sequencing was PBMCs from blood kept in culture. The receptors come from a human donor with multiple sclerosis.

This clone was seen only a few times. This sequence joins TRBV6-5 and TRBJ2-7; D not certain. Germline V gene lookup returns CDR1 MNHEY and CDR2 SVGAGI. CDR3 length: 14 residues. V was cut by 0 bases and J by 1 base, with 7 bases left in between. CDR3 in DNA: TGTGCCAGCAGTTACTCCGCAGGTTCCTACGAGCAGTACTTC. Its protein product is CASSYSAGSYEQYF.

This clone was observed a few times. The V call is TRBV18, the J call TRBJ2-7; D possibly corresponds to TRBD1 (6 bases). The V and J ends lost 1 base and 7 bases respectively, with 14 bases between them. The CDR3 is made up of 14 amino acids. Germline CDR1 KGHSH, CDR2 LQKENI. The CDR3 coding sequence is TGTGCCAGCTCACCACGGTCAGGGGTATGGGAGCAGTACTTC. Its protein is CASSPRSGVWEQYF.

This rearrangement joins TRBV5-4 to TRBJ2-4; 10 bases fit TRBD2. The length of the CDR3 is 16 residues. Germline trimming cut 0 bases from V and 6 bases from J; bases unmatched to any gene: 6. Germline lookup yields CDR1 SGHNT and CDR2 YYREEE (reference sequence). Here the CDR3 DNA reads TGTGCCAGCAGCTTGGGAGCGGGAGGGCAGGGAAACATTCAGTACTTC. This codes for CASSLGAGGQGNIQYF.

This chain uses TRBV5-6 with TRBJ1-5; D is possibly TRBD1 (5 bases). V lost 0 bases, J lost 7 bases, and 11 bases lay in between. The CDR3 consists of 14 residues. Germline V gene data show CDR1 as SGHDT and CDR2 as YYEEEE. CDR3 bases: TGTGCCAGCAGCTTGGCCCGGGACTGGCAGCCCCAGCATTTT. It is translated as CASSLARDWQPQHF. Full variable domain (missing parts from reference TRBV5-6 and TRBJ1-5): DAGVTQSPTHLIKTRGQQVTLRCSPKSGHDTVSWYQQALGQGPQFIFQYYEEEERQRGNFPDRFSGHQFPNYSSELNVNALLLGDSALYLCASSLARDWQPQHFGDGTRLSIL.

The V and J genes are TRBV6-1 and TRBJ2-6; D is unresolved. The CDR3 sequence is 18 residues long. Germline V gene sequence: CDR1 MNHNS, CDR2 SASEGT. Trimming pared 3 bases from V and 0 bases from J, leaving 15 bases between. The DNA for the CDR3 is TGTGCCAGCAGTGAGATGCCCGCAATGAGCTCTGGGGCCAACGTCCTGACTTTC. Amino acid sequence: CASSEMPAMSSGANVLTF.

The V call is TRBV10-2, the J call TRBJ2-1; D possibly corresponds to TRBD1 (6 bases). The V gene's germline CDR1 is WSHSY and CDR2 SAAADI. V lost 5 bases and J lost 6, with 11 bases in between. CDR3 size: 13 residues. Here the CDR3 reads CASSIGQINEQFF. The CDR3, as DNA: TGCGCCAGCAGTATAGGACAGATCAATGAGCAGTTCTTC.

J is TRBJ1-1 and V is TRBV28; perhaps TRBD1 as D (5 bases). Germline lookup yields CDR1 MDHEN and CDR2 SYDVKM. Trimming took off 6 bases at V and 10 bases at J, with 24 bases between the two ends. The CDR3 consists of 15 residues. The CDR3 DNA follows: TGTGCCAGCAGCCCAGGTGGGGGGGGAACCTTTGGAGCTTTCTTT. It is translated as CASSPGGGGTFGAFF.

This clone was recorded once. The V gene is TRBV6-1, the J gene TRBJ1-6; the match to TRBD1 covers 7 bases. Germline lookup yields CDR1 MNHNS and CDR2 SASEGT. This CDR3 is 15 amino acids long. J was trimmed by 0 bases and V by 6 bases; bases with no gene match: 2. The CDR3 loop is CASRAGGSYNSPLHF. In DNA form, the CDR3 reads TGTGCCAGCAGGGCAGGGGGCTCCTATAATTCACCCCTCCACTTT.

The gene calls are TRBV5-4 and TRBJ2-1, with 10 bases matching TRBD2. Trimming took 4 bases from V and 4 from J; bases not matched to a gene: 5. Germline V gives CDR1 SGHNT, CDR2 YYREEE (reference sequence). The CDR3 runs to 15 residues. CDR3 DNA: TGTGCCAGCAGCCATAGCGGGAGGATATACAATGAGCAGTTCTTC. Protein: CASSHSGRIYNEQFF.

The genes are TRBV2 and TRBJ1-6, with D maybe TRBD1 (5 bases). V was shortened by 7 bases and J by 9 bases, with 16 bases between the two germline ends. The CDR3 contains 14 residues. Germline assignment: CDR1 SNHLY and CDR2 FYNNEI. Here the CDR3 reads CASMGGGKGSPLHF. CDR3 DNA: TGTGCCAGCATGGGTGGGGGTAAAGGTTCACCCCTCCACTTT.

Here the CDR3 reads CASSQRGAPDGYTF. CDR3 bases: TGCGCCAGCAGCCAGAGGGGGGCGCCGGATGGCTACACCTTC. The chain has TRBV4-1 and TRBJ1-2; TRBD1 might be the D (6 bases). Between the trimmed V and J ends, which lost 3 bases and 6 bases, there was a span of 14 bases. Germline V gene data show CDR1 as MGHRA and CDR2 as YSYEKL. This CDR3 spans 14 amino acids.

The DNA for the CDR3 is TGTGCCAGCTCACCACCGGGGACTAGGAATAATGAGCAGTTCTTC. This sequence encodes CASSPPGTRNNEQFF. The gene calls are TRBV18 and TRBJ2-1, with 8 bases that match TRBD2. Trimming took 0 bases from V and 7 from J; bases not matched to a gene: 5. The CDR3 has 15 residues. Germline V gene data show CDR1 as KGHSH and CDR2 as LQKENI.

The rearrangement links TRBV19 to TRBJ2-2, with no clear D. Germline V gene lookup returns CDR1 LNHDA and CDR2 SQIVND (reference sequence). The CDR3 runs 14 residues. V was shortened by 7 bases and J by 0 bases, with 9 bases between the two germline ends. CDR3 sequence: CASTIQANTGELFF. The CDR3, as DNA: TGTGCCAGTACGATACAAGCGAACACCGGGGAGCTGTTTTTT. Supplemented by reference TRBV19 and TRBJ2-2, the full variable domain reads DGGITQSPKYLFRKEGQNVTLSCEQNLNHDAMYWYRQDPGQGLRLIYYSQIVNDFQKGDIAEGYSVSREKKESFPLTVTSAQKNPTAFYLCASTIQANTGELFFGEGSRLTVL.

This clone came up a few times. V usage is TRBV4-1 and J usage is TRBJ2-7; 11 positions match TRBD1. Germline lookup yields CDR1 MGHRA and CDR2 YSYEKL. V lost 1 base to trimming and J lost 3 bases; unmatched junction nucleotides: 5. There are 16 residues in the CDR3. The DNA for the CDR3 is TGCGCCAGCAGCCAAGTTGGGACAGGGGGAGGCTACGAGCAGTACTTC. As protein: CASSQVGTGGGYEQYF.

V is TRBV7-3 and J is TRBJ2-2; D is unclear. There are 15 residues in the CDR3. The germline V and J ends were trimmed by 6 bases and 6 bases, with 17 bases remaining between them. The germline gives CDR1 SGHTA, CDR2 FQGTGA. CDR3 coding DNA: TGTGCCAGCAGTTTCCCCGGTCCATCCCCCGGGGAGCTGTTTTTT. This encodes CASSFPGPSPGELFF.

The rearrangement uses TRBV18 and TRBJ2-5; 9 positions agree with TRBD2. CDR1 and CDR2 from the germline V gene are KGHSH and LQKENI. CDR3 size: 13 residues. Unmatched junction bases numbered 4, after V lost 6 bases and J lost 5 bases. Written as DNA, the CDR3 is TGTGCCAGCTCGGCCGGGACTAGCGAGACCCAGTACTTC. Translation: CASSAGTSETQYF.

The chain has TRBV25-1 and TRBJ1-4; D possibly corresponds to TRBD1 (5 bases). Trimming took 4 bases from V and 0 from J, leaving 15 bases between them. Germline V gene data show CDR1 as MGHDK and CDR2 as SYGVNS. The CDR3 is 17 amino acids. CDR3 DNA sequence: TGTGCCAGCAGTGCGACCCGGGACGGGGCAACTAATGAAAAACTGTTTTTT. Translating it yields CASSATRDGATNEKLFF.